This entry lists 5 T cell receptor beta chains sequenced from one sample in a study of blood T cell repertoires in COVID-19. The data were produced by immunoSEQ multiplex PCR, yet TCRdb's version contains in-frame clones alone and is incomplete. Of about 100,000 clones listed, 75% to 85% were seen once; the top ten hold 4.5% to 5.5%. The sequenced sample was peripheral blood. Receptor source: an elderly man with COVID-19, enrolled during active disease.

The genes are TRBV29-1 and TRBJ1-1, with 9 bases aligning to TRBD1. The germline V gene encodes CDR1 SQVTM and CDR2 ANQGSEA. CDR3 length: 16 residues. The J segment lost 1 base and the V segment lost 6 bases, leaving 12 bases of the junction unmatched. The CDR3 region has the DNA TGCAGCGTAGGGACAGGGCGCCCACGGAGGAACACTGAAGCTTTCTTT. Translating it yields CSVGTGRPRRNTEAFF.

This clone was recorded many times. The chain joins TRBV7-9 to TRBJ1-3; 10 bases align to TRBD1. Trimming removed 4 bases from V and 4 bases from J; junction bases left unmatched: 4. The CDR3 totals 15 residues. From germline, CDR1 is SEHNR and CDR2 FQNEAQ (reference sequence). DNA for the CDR3: TGTGCCAGCAGCTGGGGACAGGGGACGGGAAACACCATATATTTT. Protein sequence: CASSWGQGTGNTIYF. The whole variable domain, filled in from reference TRBV7-9 and TRBJ1-3, reads DTGVSQNPRHKITKRGQNVTFRCDPISEHNRLYWYRQTLGQGPEFLTYFQNEAQLEKSRLLSDRFSAERPKGSFSTLEIQRTEQGDSAMYLCASSWGQGTGNTIYFGEGSWLTVV.

The V and J genes are TRBV7-9 and TRBJ1-1; tentatively, D is TRBD1 (5 bases). The CDR3 loop spans 16 amino acids. Trimming shortened V by 8 bases and J by 0 bases, and 19 bases separated the two germline ends. CDR1 SEHNR and CDR2 FQNEAQ come from the germline V gene (reference sequence). CDR3 bases: TGTGCCAGCGCCTGGAGGGGAGGACCCATGAACACTGAAGCTTTCTTT. Protein sequence: CASAWRGGPMNTEAFF.

The chain has TRBV6-5 and TRBJ1-2; TRBD1 might be the D (6 bases). The CDR3 covers 14 residues. The germline CDR1 and CDR2 sequences are MNHEY and SVGAGI. The V end was cut by 5 bases, the J end by 3 bases, with 13 bases between. This CDR3 reads CASSQPGGYYGYTF. CDR3 in DNA: TGTGCCAGCAGTCAGCCGGGGGGCTACTATGGCTACACCTTC.

The count of this clone is one. The rearrangement links TRBV6-1 to TRBJ2-1; a weak D match, TRBD2 (5 bases). Germline CDR1 reads MNHNS; CDR2 reads SASEGT. This CDR3 has 16 amino acids. V lost 0 bases to trimming and J lost 2 bases, with 11 bases between them. As DNA, the CDR3 is TGTGCCAGCAGTGAAGCGGGAGCTTATCCCTACAATGAGCAGTTCTTC. Protein: CASSEAGAYPYNEQFF.